The rows below give T cell receptor beta chains drawn from one sample of a study of Graves' ophthalmopathy and Graves' hyperthyroidism. TCRdb itself ran the multiplex PCR reads through MiXCR, one entry per CDR3 protein. The sample includes 260,000 or so distinct CDR3 sequences, around 50% of them seen just once. Sequencing input: peripheral blood. Receptors were obtained from an adult man with Graves' ophthalmopathy. Each CDR3 is given with its conserved first and last residue. A D gene is named only where the DNA matches it firmly. Only part of the rows carry a size: once, few, many, or a class if the clone is expanded.

length	size	V	D	J	CDR3	DNA
11	NA	TRBV9	NA	TRBJ1-6	CASKGDSPLHF	TGTGCCAGCAAAGGGGATTCACCCCTCCACTTT
14	NA	TRBV7-2	NA	TRBJ2-2	CASSFEGTTGELFF	TGTGCCAGCAGCTTTGAAGGGACCACCGGGGAGCTGTTTTTT
13	NA	TRBV20-1	NA	TRBJ1-5	CSAGAQGGQPQHF	TGCAGTGCCGGGGCGCAGGGAGGTCAGCCCCAGCATTTT
16	NA	TRBV20-1	NA	TRBJ2-7	CSAANLQLDRTYEQYF	TGCAGTGCTGCCAACCTGCAATTAGACAGAACCTACGAGCAGTACTTC
13	NA	TRBV10-3	NA	TRBJ2-7	CAISLSGTYEQYF	TGTGCCATCAGCCTTTCTGGGACCTACGAGCAGTACTTC
13	few	TRBV20-1	NA	TRBJ1-2	CSARRTANYGYTF	TGCAGTGCTAGAAGGACAGCTAACTATGGCTACACCTTC
13	few	TRBV6-1	NA	TRBJ1-2	CASSEDTNYGYTF	TGTGCCAGCAGTGAGGACACTAACTATGGCTACACCTTC
17	few	TRBV6-6	NA	TRBJ1-6	CASSPTGKGSYNSPLHF	TGTGCCAGCAGTCCAACAGGGAAGGGGTCCTATAATTCACCCCTCCACTTT
13	many	TRBV24-1	NA	TRBJ2-5	CATSDLSEETQYF	TGTGCCACCAGTGATTTGTCCGAAGAGACCCAGTACTTC
16	NA	TRBV25-1	NA	TRBJ2-7	CASSFGSFGESDEQYF	TGTGCCAGCAGTTTCGGCTCTTTCGGGGAGTCCGACGAGCAGTACTTC
11	NA	TRBV5-6	NA	TRBJ1-1	CASSWGVEAFF	TGTGCCAGCAGCTGGGGAGTAGAAGCTTTCTTT
16	NA	TRBV10-3	TRBD1	TRBJ2-5	CAISESGGTGGEAQYF	TGTGCCATCAGTGAGTCAGGAGGGACAGGGGGCGAGGCCCAGTACTTC
14	NA	TRBV5-1	NA	TRBJ1-1	CASSTPALGTEAFF	TGCGCCAGCAGCACCCCTGCCCTCGGGACTGAAGCTTTCTTT
16	NA	TRBV12-3/TRBV12-4	TRBD1	TRBJ1-2	CASSGIPGGVGYGYTF	TGTGCCAGCAGTGGAATCCCAGGGGGCGTCGGCTATGGCTACACCTTC
19	NA	TRBV14	NA	TRBJ1-1	CASSQDHVVRAGGNTEAFF	TGTGCCAGCAGCCAAGATCATGTCGTCAGGGCTGGCGGGAACACTGAAGCTTTCTTT
15	NA	TRBV7-9	NA	TRBJ1-6	CASSLRSSYNSPLHF	TGTGCCAGCAGCTTGCGGAGCTCCTATAATTCACCCCTCCACTTT
14	NA	TRBV28	TRBD1	TRBJ1-6	CASSTTGGSSPLHF	TGTGCCAGCAGTACCACAGGGGGCAGTTCACCCCTCCACTTT
17	NA	TRBV10-3	TRBD1	TRBJ1-2	CASSTTGTGLLNYGYTF	TGTGCCAGCAGTACGACCGGGACAGGGCTTTTGAACTATGGCTACACCTTC
14	NA	TRBV11-2	TRBD1	TRBJ1-4	CASRFGTGDEKLFF	TGTGCCAGCAGGTTCGGGACAGGGGACGAAAAACTGTTTTTT
15	NA	TRBV7-9	NA	TRBJ1-6	CASRTIQGRDSPLHF	TGTGCCAGCAGAACAATACAGGGACGCGATTCACCCCTCCACTTT
15	NA	TRBV7-8	TRBD2	TRBJ2-5	CASSGTSGGEETQYF	TGTGCCAGCAGTGGGACTAGCGGGGGGGAAGAGACCCAGTACTTC
14	NA	TRBV7-6	NA	TRBJ2-2	CASSLVGNTGELFF	TGTGCCAGCAGCTTAGTCGGGAACACCGGGGAGCTGTTTTTT
12	NA	TRBV2	NA	TRBJ2-2	CASSGRVGELFF	TGTGCCAGCAGTGGAAGGGTCGGGGAGCTGTTTTTT
14	few	TRBV9	NA	TRBJ1-3	CASSVVGSGNTIYF	TGTGCCAGCAGCGTAGTGGGCTCCGGAAACACCATATATTTT
15	few	TRBV19	NA	TRBJ2-5	CASSPGAGVLETQYF	TGTGCCAGTAGCCCAGGGGCAGGGGTCCTCGAGACCCAGTACTTC
15	NA	TRBV6-1	TRBD2	TRBJ2-7	CASSELAGGSYEQYF	TGTGCCAGCAGTGAACTAGCGGGGGGCTCCTACGAGCAGTACTTC
12	few	TRBV29-1	TRBD1	TRBJ1-2	CSVVRGPSGYTF	TGCAGCGTTGTGAGGGGGCCTAGTGGCTACACCTTC
14	many	TRBV4-1	NA	TRBJ2-7	CASSQALGGDEQYF	TGCGCCAGCAGCCAAGCCCTGGGGGGAGACGAGCAGTACTTC
14	few	TRBV6-2/TRBV6-3	NA	TRBJ2-7	CASSYQGSSYEQYF	TGTGCCAGCAGTTACCAGGGGAGCTCCTACGAGCAGTACTTC
14	few	TRBV10-3	TRBD2	TRBJ2-7	CAIAPSGSSYEQYF	TGTGCCATCGCCCCTAGCGGGTCTTCCTACGAGCAGTACTTC
16	NA	TRBV14	NA	TRBJ2-2	CASSPQVHANTGELFF	TGTGCCAGCAGCCCACAGGTTCACGCGAACACCGGGGAGCTGTTTTTT
15	few	TRBV5-1	NA	TRBJ2-7	CASSQSAGRPYEQYF	TGCGCCAGCAGCCAGTCCGCGGGGAGGCCCTACGAGCAGTACTTC
15	few	TRBV20-1	TRBD2	TRBJ2-7	CSARGPGGNGYEQYF	TGCAGTGCTAGGGGCCCCGGGGGGAATGGGTACGAGCAGTACTTC
14	NA	TRBV10-3	NA	TRBJ1-2	CAVSETDRGFGYTF	TGTGCCGTCAGTGAGACGGACAGAGGTTTTGGCTACACCTTC
14	NA	TRBV6-5	TRBD1	TRBJ1-5	CASSYESGGQPQHF	TGTGCCAGCAGTTACGAGTCAGGGGGACAGCCCCAGCATTTT
13	many	TRBV29-1	TRBD1	TRBJ2-2	CSVMGTGPGELFF	TGCAGCGTTATGGGGACAGGGCCCGGGGAGCTGTTTTTT
15	NA	TRBV20-1	NA	TRBJ2-5	CSATGPGHLQETQYF	TGCAGTGCTACAGGGCCGGGACACCTCCAAGAGACCCAGTACTTC
16	few	TRBV5-8	TRBD2	TRBJ2-5	CASSQGTSGTQETQYF	TGTGCCAGCAGCCAAGGTACTAGCGGGACCCAAGAGACCCAGTACTTC
13	few	TRBV5-1	TRBD1	TRBJ1-2	CASSLRQGGGYTF	TGCGCCAGCAGCCTCCGACAGGGAGGAGGCTACACCTTC
15	many	TRBV24-1	TRBD1	TRBJ1-5	CATSDSDREAQPQHF	TGTGCCACCAGTGATTCGGACAGGGAGGCTCAGCCCCAGCATTTT